The clone carrying this T cell receptor beta chain has just a few counts. Its antigen is undetermined. Second doses were pooled across both intervals (about 4 or about 12 weeks). The CDR3 has 13 amino acids. V lost 6 bases and J lost 3, with 11 bases in between. CDR1 is SNHLY, CDR2 FYNNEI, per germline. The table came from immunoSEQ multiplex PCR; TCRdb's copy has only in-frame clones and leaves some out. The repertoire includes more than 60,000 clones, around 87% of them detected once, and less than 20% sits in the top ten. The data are from a study of T cell responses to AZD1222 COVID-19 vaccine. Study-wide findings and caveats: In all cases, repertoires were sampled only after the peak T cell response. Donors, mostly white British, included more females; clonal diversity was possibly underestimated.

The V gene is TRBV2, the J gene TRBJ2-5; a weak D match, TRBD2 (6 bases). The sequenced sample was peripheral blood, obtained 28 days after the second AZD1222 dose. This clonotype was obtained from an adult who received the AZD1222 COVID-19 vaccine. The CDR3 nucleotides are TGTGCCAGCAGCCGGGACTCAAAAGAGACCCAGTACTTC. Its protein product is CASSRDSKETQYF.